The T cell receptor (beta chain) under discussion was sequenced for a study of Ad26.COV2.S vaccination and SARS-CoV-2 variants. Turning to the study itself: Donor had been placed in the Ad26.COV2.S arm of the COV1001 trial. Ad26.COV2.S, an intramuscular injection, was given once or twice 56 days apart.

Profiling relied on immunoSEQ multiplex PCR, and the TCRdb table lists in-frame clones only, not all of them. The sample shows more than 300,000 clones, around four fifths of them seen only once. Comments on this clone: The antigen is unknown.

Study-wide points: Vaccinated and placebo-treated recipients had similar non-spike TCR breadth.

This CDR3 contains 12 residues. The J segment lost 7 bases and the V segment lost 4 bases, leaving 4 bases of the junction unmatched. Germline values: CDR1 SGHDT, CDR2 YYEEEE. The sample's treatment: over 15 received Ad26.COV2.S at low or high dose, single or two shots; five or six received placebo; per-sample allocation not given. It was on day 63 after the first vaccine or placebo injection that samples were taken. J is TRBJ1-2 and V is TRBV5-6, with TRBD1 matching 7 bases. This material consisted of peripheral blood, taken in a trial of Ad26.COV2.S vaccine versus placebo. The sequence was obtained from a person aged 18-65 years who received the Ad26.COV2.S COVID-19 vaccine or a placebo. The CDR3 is CASSIRQGGYTF. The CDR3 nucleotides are TGTGCCAGCAGCATAAGACAGGGTGGCTACACCTTC.